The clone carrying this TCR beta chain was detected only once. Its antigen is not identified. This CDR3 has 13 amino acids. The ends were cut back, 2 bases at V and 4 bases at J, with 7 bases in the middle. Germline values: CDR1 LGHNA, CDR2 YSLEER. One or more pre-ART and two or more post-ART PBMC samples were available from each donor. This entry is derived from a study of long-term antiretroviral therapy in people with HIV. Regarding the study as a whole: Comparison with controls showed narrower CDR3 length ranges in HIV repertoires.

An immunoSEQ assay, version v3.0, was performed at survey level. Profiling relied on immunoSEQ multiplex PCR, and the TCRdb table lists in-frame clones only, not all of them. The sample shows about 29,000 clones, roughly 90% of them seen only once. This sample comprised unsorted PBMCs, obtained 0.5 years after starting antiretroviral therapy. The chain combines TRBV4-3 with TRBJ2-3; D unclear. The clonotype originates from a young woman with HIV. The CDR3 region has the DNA TGCGCCAGCAGCCAACTTTCGGCAGATACGCAGTATTTT. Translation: CASSQLSADTQYF.